The clone carrying this T cell receptor (beta chain) occurred many times. Its target is not known. CDR3 regions of TCR beta were amplified from RNA transcripts. Second-round multiplex PCR came after first-round RT-PCR with HTBI primers. TCRdb recomputed calls from the multiplex PCR reads with MiXCR, one row per CDR3 protein. The sample yields approximately 540,000 distinct CDR3 sequences, less than 40% seen once. The sample originates from a study of Graves' ophthalmopathy and Graves' hyperthyroidism. General study points: Blood shared most expanded thyroid clonotypes above 0.001 frequency.

CDR3 length: 13 amino acids. Trimming pared 1 base from V and 4 bases from J, leaving 7 bases between. The V gene's germline CDR1 is SEHNR and CDR2 FQNEAQ (reference sequence). The origin of this receptor is an adult man with Graves' hyperthyroidism. Input material: peripheral blood or thyroid tissue (not recorded which). The chain combines TRBV7-9 with TRBJ1-2; D gene ambiguous. CDR3 in DNA: TGTGCCAGCAGCTTAGACAGCATCTATGGCTACACCTTC. It encodes CASSLDSIYGYTF.